This T cell receptor beta chain was retrieved from a study of T cells in Graves' hyperthyroidism and ophthalmopathy (dated by TCRdb to about 2019). For the study in its entirety: Peripheral blood samples were taken at initial diagnosis, before any treatment was given. TCR V-J signatures able to tell the groups apart were searched for in a discovery cohort of 95 or so patients, of whom over 40 had Graves' ophthalmopathy and around 58 had stable Graves' hyperthyroidism. Prospective prediction of ophthalmopathy was tested in an independent validation cohort of approximately 19 hyperthyroidism patients and 15 to 17 patients who later progressed to ophthalmopathy. The 100 or so discovery patients were randomly split 7:3 into training and test sets. In addition, the study compared T-cell repertoires in thyroid tissue and in blood from several Graves' hyperthyroidism patients. After sampling, hyperthyroidism patients received methimazole starting at 30 mg daily, and ophthalmopathy patients received high-dose intravenous methylprednisolone. According to the paper, TCR Vbeta CDR3 sequencing was carried out on approximately 140 peripheral blood samples, which came from about 45 ophthalmopathy, around 74 hyperthyroidism and about 17 progressor patients. General conclusions and limits of the study: In validation, progression to ophthalmopathy was predicted by the model with roughly 71% sensitivity and 72% to 85% specificity, a median of roughly six months before onset. Most expanded thyroid clonotypes (frequency above 0.001) were also detected in blood, suggesting blood repertoires may reflect thyroid immune responses. Sample size was not statistically predetermined, and investigators were not blinded to group allocation. A model built on a 13 V-J signature distinguished ophthalmopathy from stable hyperthyroidism, reaching 85% to 90% sensitivity and around 81% specificity in cross-validation and 80%/75% in testing.

The germline V gene specifies SGDLS as CDR1 and YYNGEE as CDR2. Trimming at the junction amounts to 2 bases on V and 0 bases on J, and the germline ends lie 6 bases apart. CDR3 length: 15 amino acids, cysteine to phenylalanine. The kept DNA is CDR3 alone, 45 bases in frame from the first base. Amplification of TCR beta CDR3 regions was carried out from RNA transcripts. The TCR CDR3 was subjected to a first round of RT-PCR using the HTBI primer set and the Qiagen OneStep RT-PCR kit. Libraries were constructed in a second round of multiplex PCR, after which size selection and purification were performed. Sequencing of the libraries was done on an Illumina HiSeq2000 using paired-end 100 bp reads. For the original study's pipeline: SOAPnuke was used to process the raw data, removing reads that contained adapters or uncalled bases, had a mean Phred below 15, or lacked an exact match to the constant primer or identifier. High-quality paired reads were merged using COPE v1.2.5, and each unique nucleotide sequence was defined as a clonotype. MiTCR v1.1 was used to align the clonotypes against IMGT TRBV, TRBD and TRBJ reference segments. The analysis was restricted to V-J combinations with a frequency above 0.0001, which together covered 99% to 99.2% of the repertoires. A TCS score was defined as the ratio between F50 (clonal expansion) and ExV (chaos), using BLOSUM62-based TCRdist between CDR3 peptides within each V-J. Welch's t-statistics and random forest reduced 514 V-J features to 10 to 15, which were used in a naive Bayes classifier (R e1071). TCRdb reanalyzed the raw reads on its own, using fastp at Q25 for trimming and MiXCR for clone calling, and kept in-frame beta chains. When rows share a CDR3 protein, they turn into one entry using the most common DNA and genes. None of the V and J calls come from the authors' own analysis; TCRdb made them. The sample contains some 600,000 distinct CDR3 sequences, approximately 15% of them found a single time. The top ten constitute about 5.8% of the sample.

The hyperthyroidism patients were between 18 and 65 years old and newly diagnosed, with a disease duration of less than 2 months. The study excluded patients with uncontrolled infections, other autoimmune diseases, pregnancy or lactation. Clinical symptoms, serum thyroxine and TRAb, thyroid ultrasound, and orbital computed tomography formed the basis for the diagnoses. Blood from progressor patients was drawn when they were first diagnosed with hyperthyroidism, before any ophthalmopathy symptoms appeared. PBMCs were isolated from 7.5 to 10 ml of fresh peripheral blood by Ficoll-Paque density gradient centrifugation. Progressor patients were first diagnosed with Graves' hyperthyroidism and then developed ophthalmopathy during follow-up. Trizol reagent was used to extract total RNA, and RNA quality was then checked on an Agilent 2100 Bioanalyzer. This clonotype was seen just once. The target of this receptor is not known. Base qualities were left out, and no much larger clone turns up one base away. Resting on one read, the evidence is weak.

This TCR derives from a woman in her 30s with Graves' hyperthyroidism that later progressed to Graves' ophthalmopathy. The chain is encoded by TRBV9 joined to TRBJ2-6; no D gene can be assigned with confidence. The sequencing input was blood. In nucleotides, the sequence is TGTGCCAGCAGCGTGTGTGGCTCTGGGGCCAACGTCCTGACTTTC. This codes for CASSVCGSGANVLTF.